These T cell receptor beta chains were read from a single sample in a study of blood T cells in healthy people across ages. Each CDR3 protein is one row after TCRdb ran MiXCR on the 5' RACE reads. Here the sample spans fewer than 750,000 distinct CDR3 sequences, roughly 43% being singletons. Source material: blood. All receptors derive from a man older than 75 in good health. CDR3s include the opening cysteine and the closing phenylalanine or tryptophan.

CDR3aa: CASSVRAANTGELFF; j_gene: TRBJ2-2; v_gene: TRBV9
CDR3aa: CASSLSRTATDTQYF; j_gene: TRBJ2-3; v_gene: TRBV7-2
CDR3aa: CSARAARETQYF; j_gene: .; v_gene: TRBV20-1
CDR3aa: CASSLSTSGSSYNEQFF; j_gene: TRBJ2-1; v_gene: TRBV28
CDR3aa: CASSLNRGIYNEQFF; j_gene: TRBJ2-1; v_gene: TRBV27
CDR3aa: CASSQGDRNTGELFF; j_gene: TRBJ2-2; v_gene: TRBV4-3
CDR3aa: CASSQRQPGVPKTQYF; j_gene: TRBJ2-5; v_gene: TRBV12-3/TRBV12-4
CDR3aa: CASSRPGQGVYEQYF; j_gene: TRBJ2-7; v_gene: TRBV4-1
CDR3aa: CSARRGAGTDTQYF; j_gene: TRBJ2-3; v_gene: TRBV20-1
CDR3aa: CASSYPDVGRETQYF; j_gene: TRBJ2-5; v_gene: TRBV7-8
CDR3aa: CASSLNRATQYF; j_gene: TRBJ2-5; v_gene: TRBV7-2
CDR3aa: CASSVAPDGNYGYTF; j_gene: TRBJ1-2; v_gene: TRBV9
CDR3aa: CASSSGFEETQYF; j_gene: TRBJ2-5; v_gene: TRBV7-2
CDR3aa: CASTPRAGGPYEQYF; j_gene: TRBJ2-7; v_gene: TRBV12-3/TRBV12-4
CDR3aa: CASSPQSVDNEQFF; j_gene: TRBJ2-1; v_gene: TRBV9
CDR3aa: CASSLGGVLDEQYF; j_gene: TRBJ2-7; v_gene: TRBV11-2
CDR3aa: CSVTRRASSTDTQYF; j_gene: TRBJ2-3; v_gene: TRBV29-1
CDR3aa: CASSLNTGKNIQYF; j_gene: TRBJ2-4; v_gene: TRBV7-2
CDR3aa: CASSRRGSYNSPLHF; j_gene: TRBJ1-6; v_gene: TRBV6-5
CDR3aa: CASSYRGSNSPLHF; j_gene: TRBJ1-6; v_gene: TRBV6-6